The 22 T cell receptor beta chains below all came from one sample that was sequenced in a study of T cells in pancreatic ductal adenocarcinoma. Here immunoSEQ multiplex PCR was the method, and the copy in TCRdb shows in-frame clones only, minus some. The sample holds 5,000 or so clones, around nine tenths seen once. Selected pancreatic ductal adenocarcinoma patients had undergone surgery without neoadjuvant therapy. Sequenced: pancreatic tumor tissue. The receptor source for this set is a human donor with pancreatic ductal adenocarcinoma.

The rearrangement joins TRBV7-9 to TRBJ1-1; 8 nucleotides align to TRBD1. V dropped 3 bases and J dropped 3; count of bases not matched to a gene: 3. Germline V gives CDR1 SEHNR, CDR2 FQNEAQ (reference sequence). The CDR3 consists of 14 residues. The chain's CDR3 is CASSFRTGYTEAFF. The CDR3 region has the DNA TGTGCCAGCAGCTTCAGGACAGGGTACACTGAAGCTTTCTTT.

V gene TRBV5-1 combines with J gene TRBJ1-4, with 10 nucleotides matching TRBD1. Unmatched junction bases numbered 6, after V lost 2 bases and J lost 5 bases. Per germline, CDR1 SGHRS and CDR2 YFSETQ. The length of the CDR3 is 16 residues. In nucleotides, the CDR3 is TGCGCCAGCAGCTTAGCAGGACAGGGGGTAAATGAAAAACTGTTTTTT. Translating it yields CASSLAGQGVNEKLFF.

This chain links TRBV27 with TRBJ2-7, with TRBD1 identical over 12 bases. Trimming cost V 5 bases and J 6 bases; bases outside gene matches: 5. Germline V gives CDR1 MNHEY, CDR2 SMNVEV (reference sequence). CDR3 length: 14 residues. The CDR3 protein is CASSLGQGAGEQYF. The CDR3 DNA reads as TGTGCCAGCAGTCTGGGACAGGGGGCTGGCGAGCAGTACTTC.

The chain couples TRBV7-9 to TRBJ1-6, with D hard to call. Trimming left V 4 bases short and J 7 bases short, with 20 bases between. Germline V gives CDR1 SEHNR, CDR2 FQNEAQ (reference sequence). The CDR3 consists of 17 residues. The CDR3 DNA reads as TGTGCCAGCAGCTATAACCGCGAACTGGGGAAAAATTCACCCCTCCACTTT. Protein sequence: CASSYNRELGKNSPLHF.

V is TRBV7-2 and J is TRBJ1-1; 8 nucleotides agree with TRBD1. The CDR3 has 15 amino acids. Germline values: CDR1 SGHTA, CDR2 FQGNSA. With 0 bases clipped from V and 4 bases from J, the junction kept 4 bases outside the gene matches. The CDR3, as DNA: TGTGCCAGCAGCTTAGCCAGGGGGCTTGGCACTGAAGCTTTCTTT. This translates into CASSLARGLGTEAFF.

This chain joins TRBV27 and TRBJ1-1; the D gene is possibly TRBD1 (6 bases). Trimming took off 8 bases at V and 11 bases at J, with 15 bases between the two ends. The CDR3 covers 11 residues. Looked up from germline, CDR1 is MNHEY and CDR2 is SMNVEV (reference sequence). CDR3 sequence (DNA): TGTGCCAGCCAACAGGGTTTTCGGGCTTTCTTT. This encodes CASQQGFRAFF.

Details on this clone: This likely comes from a read error, as the CDR3 has no conserved phenylalanine or tryptophan at its end. The limits of the CDR3 on the DNA are not certain, so only TCRdb's listed CDR3 is given. The rearrangement uses TRBV21-1 and TRBJ1-1; the table's D call of TRBD1 was not tested on the DNA. TRBV21-1 counts as a pseudogene. The CDR3 spans 10 residues, counting both ends. CDR3 sequence reads: CASSPQGWSV.

This clone is large. DNA for the CDR3: TGTGCCAGCAGCTTTACAGATACGCAGTATTTT. This codes for CASSFTDTQYF. The chain has TRBV11-2 and TRBJ2-3; no clear D gene. CDR1 is SGHAT, CDR2 FQNNGV, per germline. V gave up 3 bases and J gave up 3 bases, with 1 base separating them. The CDR3 covers 11 residues.

V usage is TRBV19 and J usage is TRBJ2-2; D not resolved. CDR1 is LNHDA, CDR2 SQIVND, per germline (reference sequence). There are 17 residues in the CDR3. Trimming left V 1 base short and J 3 bases short, with 15 bases between. The CDR3 bases are TGTGCCAGTAGTATAGTCGTCACCTCAGGATACACCGGGGAGCTGTTTTTT. Translated: CASSIVVTSGYTGELFF. The full variable domain, rest sourced from reference TRBV19 and TRBJ2-2, is DGGITQSPKYLFRKEGQNVTLSCEQNLNHDAMYWYRQDPGQGLRLIYYSQIVNDFQKGDIAEGYSVSREKKESFPLTVTSAQKNPTAFYLCASSIVVTSGYTGELFFGEGSRLTVL.

This clone was counted a single time. The chain carries TRBV4-2 and TRBJ1-6; perhaps TRBD1 as D (5 bases). V was shortened by 2 bases and J by 10 bases, with 15 bases between the two germline ends. The CDR3 totals 15 residues. Germline lookup yields CDR1 LGHNA and CDR2 YNFKEQ. The CDR3 sequence is CASSQQGPSPSPLHF. CDR3 DNA: TGTGCCAGCAGCCAACAGGGCCCTTCACCCTCACCCCTCCACTTT.

The V call is TRBV7-9, the J call TRBJ2-5; maybe TRBD2 (5 bases). V was clipped by 4 bases and J by 12 bases, with 24 bases between them. Germline CDR1 is SEHNR and CDR2 is FQNEAQ (reference sequence). This CDR3 comprises 15 residues. The CDR3 nucleotides are TGTGCCAGCAGCTCGACGAACCTACTAGTCGGAGGAAAGTACTTC. Protein product: CASSSTNLLVGGKYF.

A single count supports this clone. The CDR3 region has the DNA TGTGCCAGTAGTAGGCAGGAGTACACCGGGGAGCTGTTTTTT. Translation gives CASSRQEYTGELFF. The V and J genes are TRBV19 and TRBJ2-2; the D is unclear. V lost 4 bases, J lost 3 bases, and 9 bases lay in between. The CDR3 extends over 14 amino acids. Germline values: CDR1 LNHDA, CDR2 SQIVND (reference sequence).

CDR3 loop: CASSFQQGREQYF. The CDR3 coding sequence is TGTGCCAGCAGCTTTCAACAGGGGCGCGAGCAGTACTTC. This sequence joins TRBV6-1 and TRBJ2-7; 7 bases match TRBD1. This CDR3 has 13 amino acids. Per the germline V gene, CDR1 is MNHNS and CDR2 is SASEGT. The V gene end was trimmed by 6 bases and the J gene end by 6 bases; junction bases not matched to a gene: 8.

The chain carries TRBV4-1 and TRBJ2-7; D perhaps matches TRBD1 (5 bases). Trimming took off 0 bases at V and 0 bases at J, with 9 bases between the two ends. This CDR3 has 15 residues. CDR1 and CDR2 (germline): MGHRA, YSYEKL. The CDR3: CASSQDGAASYEQYF. The CDR3 bases are TGCGCCAGCAGCCAAGATGGGGCGGCCTCCTACGAGCAGTACTTC.

This chain joins TRBV28 and TRBJ2-7; 10 nucleotides align to TRBD2. Trimming cost V 3 bases and J 3 bases; bases outside gene matches: 11. The CDR3 runs 17 residues. Per the germline V gene, CDR1 is MDHEN and CDR2 is SYDVKM. The CDR3 protein is CASSFPLASGSDYEQYF. DNA of the CDR3: TGTGCCAGCAGTTTTCCTTTGGCTAGCGGGAGTGACTACGAGCAGTACTTC.

The V gene is TRBV19, the J gene TRBJ2-5; D uncertain. The CDR3 is made up of 12 amino acids. The ends were cut back, 3 bases at V and 2 bases at J, with 4 bases in the middle. In germline, CDR1 is LNHDA, CDR2 SQIVND (reference sequence). In DNA, the CDR3 is TGTGCCAGTAGTATCGGGCAAGAGACCCAGTACTTC. Translation: CASSIGQETQYF. Full variable domain (remainder filled in from reference TRBV19 and TRBJ2-5): DGGITQSPKYLFRKEGQNVTLSCEQNLNHDAMYWYRQDPGQGLRLIYYSQIVNDFQKGDIAEGYSVSREKKESFPLTVTSAQKNPTAFYLCASSIGQETQYFGPGTRLLVL.

This rearrangement joins TRBV4-2 to TRBJ2-3, with 7 nucleotides matching TRBD2. The ends lost 0 bases at V and 3 bases at J; junction bases unmatched: 18. Per germline, CDR1 LGHNA and CDR2 YNFKEQ. This CDR3 has 20 amino acids. The CDR3 coding sequence is TGTGCCAGCAGCCAAGATATCTTCTCGGGGGGAACGGTAAAGACAGATACGCAGTATTTT. It codes for CASSQDIFSGGTVKTDTQYF.

The chain uses TRBV19 and TRBJ2-3; possible D gene TRBD1, 5 bases. There are 14 residues in the CDR3. From germline, CDR1 is LNHDA and CDR2 SQIVND (reference sequence). V lost 6 bases to trimming and J lost 0 bases, with 10 bases between them. The CDR3 loop reads CASSKQESTDTQYF. The CDR3, as DNA: TGTGCCAGTAGCAAACAGGAGAGCACAGATACGCAGTATTTT. Drawing the rest from reference TRBV19 and TRBJ2-3, the complete variable domain is DGGITQSPKYLFRKEGQNVTLSCEQNLNHDAMYWYRQDPGQGLRLIYYSQIVNDFQKGDIAEGYSVSREKKESFPLTVTSAQKNPTAFYLCASSKQESTDTQYFGPGTRLTVL.

The V gene is TRBV18, the J gene TRBJ1-2, with 8 bases matching TRBD1. Germline V gene lookup returns CDR1 KGHSH and CDR2 LQKENI. The trim removed 2 bases at V and 7 bases at J, leaving 15 bases unmatched. The CDR3 is 17 residues long. The CDR3 nucleotides are TGTGCCAGCTCACCAACAGTCACCGGGACAGGAGTTTTTGGCTACACCTTC. It encodes CASSPTVTGTGVFGYTF. Drawing the rest from reference TRBV18 and TRBJ1-2, the complete variable domain is NAGVMQNPRHLVRRRGQEARLRCSPMKGHSHVYWYRQLPEEGLKFMVYLQKENIIDESGMPKERFSAEFPKEGPSILRIQQVVRGDSAAYFCASSPTVTGTGVFGYTFGSGTRLTVV.

V usage is TRBV9 and J usage is TRBJ1-4; D gene ambiguous. V lost 7 bases and J 10 bases, leaving 8 bases between the germline ends. The germline gives CDR1 SGDLS, CDR2 YYNGEE. The length of the CDR3 is 10 residues. The CDR3 nucleotides read TGTGCCAGCTCTCGACCAAAACTGTTTTTT. Translating gives CASSRPKLFF.

The chain is built from TRBV5-4 and TRBJ2-7; D unclear. V was shortened by 0 bases and J by 4 bases, with 8 bases between the two germline ends. The CDR3 runs to 13 residues. CDR1 and CDR2 (germline): SGHNT, YYREEE (reference sequence). CDR3 amino acids: CASSLDIAYEQYF. The DNA of the CDR3 is TGTGCCAGCAGCTTGGATATAGCTTACGAGCAGTACTTC.

The chain has TRBV4-2 and TRBJ2-2, with D unresolved. The CDR3 covers 13 residues. Trimming stripped 4 bases from V and 1 base from J, with 4 bases between. Looked up from germline, CDR1 is LGHNA and CDR2 is YNFKEQ. The CDR3 coding sequence is TGTGCCAGCAGCCCCGAGAACACCGGGGAGCTGTTTTTT. It translates to CASSPENTGELFF.